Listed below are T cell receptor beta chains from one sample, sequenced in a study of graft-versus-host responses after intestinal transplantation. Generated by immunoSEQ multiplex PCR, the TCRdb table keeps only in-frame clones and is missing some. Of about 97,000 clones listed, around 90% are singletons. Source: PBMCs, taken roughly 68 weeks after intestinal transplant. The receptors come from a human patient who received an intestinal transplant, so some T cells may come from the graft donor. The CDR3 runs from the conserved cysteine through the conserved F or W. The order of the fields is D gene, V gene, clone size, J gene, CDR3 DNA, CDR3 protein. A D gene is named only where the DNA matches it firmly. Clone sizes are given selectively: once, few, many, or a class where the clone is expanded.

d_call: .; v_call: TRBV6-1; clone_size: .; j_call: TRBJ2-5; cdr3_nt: TGTGCCAGCAGTTTTGTCCTTCGGGGGGAGACCCAGTACTTC; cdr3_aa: CASSFVLRGETQYF
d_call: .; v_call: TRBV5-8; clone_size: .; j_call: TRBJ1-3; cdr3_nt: TGTGCCAGCAGCTTCGGTAGGGACACCATATATTTT; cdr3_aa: CASSFGRDTIYF
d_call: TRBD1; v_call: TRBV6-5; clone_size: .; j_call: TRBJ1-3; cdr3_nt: TGTGCCAGCAGATACGGGACAGGGGTTGGAAACACCATATATTTT; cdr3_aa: CASRYGTGVGNTIYF
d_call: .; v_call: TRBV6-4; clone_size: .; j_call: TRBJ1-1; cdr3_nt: TGTGCCAGCAGTGCCCAGCCCGCCAGCGGCACTGAAGCTTTCTTT; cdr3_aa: CASSAQPASGTEAFF
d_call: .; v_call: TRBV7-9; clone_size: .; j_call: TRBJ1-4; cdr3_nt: TGTGCCAGCGAGGCCCAAAATGAAAAACTGTTTTTT; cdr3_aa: CASEAQNEKLFF
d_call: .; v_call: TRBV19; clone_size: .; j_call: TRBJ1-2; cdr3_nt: TGTGCCAGTAGTATAGCACAGGCTAACTATGGCTACACCTTC; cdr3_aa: CASSIAQANYGYTF
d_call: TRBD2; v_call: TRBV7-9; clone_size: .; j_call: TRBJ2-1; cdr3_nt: TGTGCCAGCACCCTACTAGCGGGGGGGCCGGATGAGCAGTTCTTC; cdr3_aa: CASTLLAGGPDEQFF
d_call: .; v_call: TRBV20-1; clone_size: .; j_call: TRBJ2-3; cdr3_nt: TGCAGGGGTGGGGGAGGCGATTTT; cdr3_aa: CRGGGGDF
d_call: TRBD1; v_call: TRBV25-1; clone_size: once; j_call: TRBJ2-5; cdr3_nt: TGTGCCAGCAGTAGACAGGGTTCACGGGAGACCCAGTACTTC; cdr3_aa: CASSRQGSRETQYF
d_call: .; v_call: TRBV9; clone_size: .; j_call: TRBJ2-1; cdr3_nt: TGTGCCAGCAGCGTAGACTCAGCTAATGAGCAGTTCTTC; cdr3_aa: CASSVDSANEQFF
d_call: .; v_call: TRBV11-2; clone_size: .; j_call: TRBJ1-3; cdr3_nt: TGTGCCAGCAGCTTGACCCTTGGGTCCTCTGGAAACACCATATATTTT; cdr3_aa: CASSLTLGSSGNTIYF
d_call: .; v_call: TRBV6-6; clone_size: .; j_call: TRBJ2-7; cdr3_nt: TGTGCCAGCACCTTCTCCTACGAGCAGTACTTC; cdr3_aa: CASTFSYEQYF
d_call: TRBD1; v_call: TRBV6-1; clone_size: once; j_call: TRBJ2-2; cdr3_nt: TGTGCCAGCATTCCCGTGACAGGGTTCTCCGGGGAGCTGTTTTTT; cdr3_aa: CASIPVTGFSGELFF
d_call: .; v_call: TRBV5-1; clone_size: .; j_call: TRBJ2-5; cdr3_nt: TGCGCCAGCAGCTTCGCACAGGGCCGCCAAGAGACCCAGTACTTC; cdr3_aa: CASSFAQGRQETQYF
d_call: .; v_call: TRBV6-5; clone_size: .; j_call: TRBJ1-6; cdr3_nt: TGTGCCAGCAGTGAATCGCGAAATTCACCCCTCCACTTT; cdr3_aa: CASSESRNSPLHF
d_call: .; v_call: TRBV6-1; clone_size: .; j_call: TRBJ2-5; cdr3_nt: TGTGCCAGCCTCGGGCCTAGTCGGGAGACCCAGTACTTC; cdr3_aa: CASLGPSRETQYF
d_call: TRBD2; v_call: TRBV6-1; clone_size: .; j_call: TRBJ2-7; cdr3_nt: TGTGCCAGCAGGACCATGGGCGGGGGAACCTACGAGCAGTACTTC; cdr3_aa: CASRTMGGGTYEQYF
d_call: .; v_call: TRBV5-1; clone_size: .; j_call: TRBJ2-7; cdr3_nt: TGCGCCAGCAGCCCAGACCCACATCAGGTCGACGAGCAGTACTTC; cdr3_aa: CASSPDPHQVDEQYF
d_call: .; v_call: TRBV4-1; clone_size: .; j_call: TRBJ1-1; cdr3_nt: TGCGCCAGCAGCCAAGGAGGGCCAGGTGGGGCTTTCTTT; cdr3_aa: CASSQGGPGGAFF
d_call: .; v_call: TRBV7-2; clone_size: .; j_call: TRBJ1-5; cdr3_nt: TGTGCCAGCAGCTTGTATCCCGGGGGTCAGCCCCAGCATTTT; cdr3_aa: CASSLYPGGQPQHF
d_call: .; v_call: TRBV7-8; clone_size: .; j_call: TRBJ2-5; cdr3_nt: TGTGCCAGCAGCTTAAGGGATGTTGAGCAGTACTTC; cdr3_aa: CASSLRDVEQYF
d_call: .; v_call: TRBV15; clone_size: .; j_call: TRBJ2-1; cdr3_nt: TGTGCCACCAGCATCGAGGGTGAGTTCTTC; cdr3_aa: CATSIEGEFF
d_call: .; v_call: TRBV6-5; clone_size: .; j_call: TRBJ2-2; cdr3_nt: TGTGCCAGCAGTTACACAGGGAGTTGGGAGCTGTTTTTT; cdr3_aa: CASSYTGSWELFF
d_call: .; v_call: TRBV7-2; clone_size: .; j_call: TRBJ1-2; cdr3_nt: TGTGCCAGCAGCTTCCGCGCAACTGACTATGGCTACACCTTC; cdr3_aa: CASSFRATDYGYTF
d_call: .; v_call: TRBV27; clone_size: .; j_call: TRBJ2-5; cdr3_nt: TGTGCCAGCAGTTTACAGGGGTGGGGAGAGACCCAGTACTTC; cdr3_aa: CASSLQGWGETQYF
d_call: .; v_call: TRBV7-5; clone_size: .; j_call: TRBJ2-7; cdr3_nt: TGTGCCAGCAGCTTGCGAGGGACAGACTACGAGCAGTACTTC; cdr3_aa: CASSLRGTDYEQYF
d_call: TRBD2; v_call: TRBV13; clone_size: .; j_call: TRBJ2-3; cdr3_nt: TGTGCCAGCAGCTTAGGTGGGACTAGCTACACAGATACGCAGTATTTT; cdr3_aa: CASSLGGTSYTDTQYF
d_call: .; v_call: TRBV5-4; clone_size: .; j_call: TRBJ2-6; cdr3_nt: TGTGCCAGCAGCCCCCCGACCTCTGGGGCCAACGTCCTGACTTTC; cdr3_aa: CASSPPTSGANVLTF
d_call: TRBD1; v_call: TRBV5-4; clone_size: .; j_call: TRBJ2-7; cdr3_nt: TGTGCCAGCAGCTTAGGGGGCCCGGGACAGGGCATGATGTCGGAGCAGTACTTC; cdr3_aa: CASSLGGPGQGMMSEQYF
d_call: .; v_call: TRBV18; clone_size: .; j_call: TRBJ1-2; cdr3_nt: TGTGCCAGCTCACCACAGGGTCTCAAAGGAGGTGGCTACACCTTC; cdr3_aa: CASSPQGLKGGGYTF
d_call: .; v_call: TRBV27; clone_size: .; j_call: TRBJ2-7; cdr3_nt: TGTGCCAGCAGCCACGTATTGGGTGAGCAGTACTTC; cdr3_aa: CASSHVLGEQYF
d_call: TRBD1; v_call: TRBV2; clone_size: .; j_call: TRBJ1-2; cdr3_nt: TGTGCCAGCAGCCCGGGACAGGGGTTCGGGGGCTACACCTTC; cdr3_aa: CASSPGQGFGGYTF
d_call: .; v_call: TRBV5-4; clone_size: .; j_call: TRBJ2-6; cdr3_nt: TGTGCCAGCAGCCCGGGGACGGGGGACTCTGGGGCCAACGTCCTGACTTTC; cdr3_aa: CASSPGTGDSGANVLTF
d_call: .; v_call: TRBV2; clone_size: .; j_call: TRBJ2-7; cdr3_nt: TGTGCCATACTAGGGGTCGCCTACGAGCAGTACTTC; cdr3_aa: CAILGVAYEQYF
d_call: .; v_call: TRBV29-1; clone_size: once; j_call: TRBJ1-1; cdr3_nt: TGCAGCGTTGAGGGGACTGAAGCTTTCTTT; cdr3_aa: CSVEGTEAFF
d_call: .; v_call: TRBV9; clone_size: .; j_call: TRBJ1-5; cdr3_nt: TGTGCCAGCAGCGGCGACCCCTTGGGGGATCAGCCCCAGCATTTT; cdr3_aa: CASSGDPLGDQPQHF